These 18 T cell receptor beta chains came from one sample sequenced in a study of blood T cell repertoires in COVID-19. Generated by immunoSEQ multiplex PCR, the TCRdb table keeps only in-frame clones and is missing some. The table shows 250,000 to 350,000 clones, with almost 90% occurring only once. The sequenced sample was PBMCs or T cells enriched from blood (not recorded which). All receptors derive from a woman aged 18-30 years with acute COVID-19.

The J gene is TRBJ2-2, the V gene TRBV28; 9 bases line up with TRBD1. Trimming cost V 6 bases and J 5 bases; bases outside gene matches: 13. Germline V lookup: CDR1 MDHEN, CDR2 SYDVKM. The CDR3 consists of 17 residues. The CDR3 protein is CASRYSRRTGVTGELFF. CDR3 DNA sequence: TGTGCCAGCAGATACTCCCGCCGGACAGGGGTTACCGGGGAGCTGTTTTTT.

The chain has TRBV5-1 and TRBJ2-7, with TRBD1 matching 9 bases. This CDR3 is built from 15 residues. The germline gives CDR1 SGHRS, CDR2 YFSETQ. V gave up 4 bases and J gave up 3 bases; unmatched junction bases: 8. The CDR3 DNA sequence: TGCGCCAGCAGCCCGCAGACAGGGGGGGTCTACGAGCAGTACTTC. This translates into CASSPQTGGVYEQYF.

J is TRBJ2-7 and V is TRBV19; TRBD2 might be the D (6 bases). The germline gives CDR1 LNHDA, CDR2 SQIVND (reference sequence). This CDR3 contains 12 residues. The CDR3 DNA reads as TGTGCTACGGGGCAGCCTGGGGGGGAGCAGTACTTC. This codes for CATGQPGGEQYF.

The chain is built from TRBV7-2 and TRBJ2-2, with 8 nucleotides matching TRBD1. The CDR3 is made up of 17 amino acids. Trimming at V came to 0 bases and at J to 3 bases, leaving 6 bases not matched to a gene. Per germline, CDR1 SGHTA and CDR2 FQGNSA. The CDR3 bases are TGTGCCAGCAGCTTAGCGAGAGGACAGGGATACACCGGGGAGCTGTTTTTT. Translation gives CASSLARGQGYTGELFF.

The chain combines TRBV7-6 with TRBJ1-6; no firm D call. The CDR3 sequence is 16 residues long. Between the trimmed V and J ends, which lost 2 bases and 7 bases, there was a span of 15 bases. Germline V gene lookup returns CDR1 SGHVS and CDR2 FNYEAQ. The CDR3 DNA reads TGTGCCAGCAGCTTAAGGGCTGGGAGGCAGAATTCACCCCTCCACTTT. Its protein product is CASSLRAGRQNSPLHF. Supplemented by reference TRBV7-6 and TRBJ1-6, the full variable domain reads GAGVSQSPRYKVTKRGQDVALRCDPISGHVSLYWYRQALGQGPEFLTYFNYEAQQDKSGLPNDRFSAERPEGSISTLTIQRTEQRDSAMYRCASSLRAGRQNSPLHFGNGTRLTVT.

The chain carries TRBV11-3 and TRBJ2-1; 9 nucleotides align to TRBD1. CDR1 and CDR2 from the germline V gene are SGHNT and YENEEA. The CDR3 is made up of 14 amino acids. V trimming: 5 bases; J trimming: 7 bases; junction bases outside the gene matches: 6. The chain's CDR3 is CASSIGTGWNEQFF. The CDR3 DNA sequence: TGTGCCAGCAGCATAGGGACAGGGTGGAATGAGCAGTTCTTC.

This clone was recorded a few times. The chain is built from TRBV6-1 and TRBJ2-7; TRBD2 agrees at 9 bases. The length of the CDR3 is 15 residues. V lost 3 bases to trimming and J lost 0 bases; unmatched junction nucleotides: 3. Germline CDR1 MNHNS, CDR2 SASEGT. The CDR3 loop reads CASSEGLANSYEQYF. As DNA, the CDR3 is TGTGCCAGCAGTGAGGGACTAGCCAACTCCTACGAGCAGTACTTC.

This clone showed up just once. This rearrangement joins TRBV28 to TRBJ2-3; TRBD2 agrees at 10 bases. V shed 3 bases, J shed 5 bases, and the junction held 8 bases outside the gene matches. Looked up from germline, CDR1 is MDHEN and CDR2 is SYDVKM. This CDR3 is built from 16 residues. The CDR3 nucleotides read TGTGCCAGCAGTTTCGTTCTAGCGGGAGATGAAGATACGCAGTATTTT. It yields the protein CASSFVLAGDEDTQYF.

V and J are TRBV25-1 and TRBJ1-1; D unclear. CDR3 length: 15 residues. Looked up from germline, CDR1 is MGHDK and CDR2 is SYGVNS. With 6 bases removed from V and 3 bases from J, the gap between germline ends came to 17 bases. In nucleotides, the CDR3 is TGTGCCAGCAGCGGTGTAAGTCCGTCGGACACTGAAGCTTTCTTT. Translated: CASSGVSPSDTEAFF. The whole variable domain, filled in from reference TRBV25-1 and TRBJ1-1, reads EADIYQTPRYLVIGTGKKITLECSQTMGHDKMYWYQQDPGMELHLIHYSYGVNSTEKGDLSSESTVSRIRTEHFPLTLESARPSHTSQYLCASSGVSPSDTEAFFGQGTRLTVV.

The rearrangement joins TRBV6-5 to TRBJ2-5, with D maybe TRBD1 (6 bases). Germline values: CDR1 MNHEY, CDR2 SVGAGI. The CDR3 runs to 13 residues. V lost 7 bases, J lost 5 bases, and 14 bases lay in between. CDR3 DNA: TGTGCCAGCACCAAACAGGGTGGGGAGACCCAGTACTTC. Its translation is CASTKQGGETQYF.

The chain employs TRBV7-6 and TRBJ2-3; 8 bases are shared with TRBD2. V lost 4 bases to trimming and J lost 2 bases; unmatched junction nucleotides: 14. The CDR3 is 18 amino acids. CDR1 is SGHVS, CDR2 FNYEAQ, per germline. The CDR3 loop is CASSSSGAGVVTTDTQYF. CDR3 DNA sequence: TGTGCCAGCAGCTCCTCGGGAGCGGGAGTTGTCACCACAGATACGCAGTATTTT.

V is TRBV5-1 and J is TRBJ2-6; a weak D match, TRBD1 (5 bases). The CDR3 has 16 amino acids. Germline loops: CDR1 SGHRS, CDR2 YFSETQ. Trimming shortened V by 5 bases and J by 0 bases, and 12 bases separated the two germline ends. CDR3 coding DNA: TGCGCCAGCAGATACGACAGTACCTCTGGGGCCAACGTCCTGACTTTC. Translating gives CASRYDSTSGANVLTF.

The chain combines TRBV10-2 with TRBJ1-5; a weak D match, TRBD1 (6 bases). The V end was cut by 2 bases, the J end by 5 bases, with 7 bases between. Germline loops: CDR1 WSHSY, CDR2 SAAADI. There are 13 residues in the CDR3. The CDR3 region has the DNA TGCGCCAGCAGTGAGACAGGGCATCAGCCCCAGCATTTT. Translation: CASSETGHQPQHF.

The V call is TRBV15, the J call TRBJ2-7; 10 bases line up with TRBD1. The germline V gene has CDR1 LNHNV and CDR2 YYDKDF (reference sequence). There are 16 residues in the CDR3. V was pared by 5 bases and J by 5 bases, with 12 bases of the junction left unmatched. The CDR3 region has the DNA TGTGCCACCAGCGCCCCCGGGACAGGGGAGATTGACGAGCAGTACTTC. Translation gives CATSAPGTGEIDEQYF.

This rearrangement joins TRBV7-2 to TRBJ1-1, with D possibly being TRBD1 (5 bases). The CDR3 covers 14 residues. Germline V gene lookup returns CDR1 SGHTA and CDR2 FQGNSA. Trimming pared 7 bases from V and 1 base from J, leaving 13 bases between. CDR3 sequence reads: CASIPGGKNTEAFF. The CDR3 DNA reads as TGTGCCAGCATTCCGGGGGGGAAGAACACTGAAGCTTTCTTT.

This sequence joins TRBV7-9 and TRBJ2-7, with a possible D match to TRBD1 (6 bases). The length of the CDR3 is 16 residues. The V and J ends lost 1 base and 2 bases respectively, with 15 bases between them. The germline CDR1 and CDR2 sequences are SEHNR and FQNEAQ (reference sequence). The CDR3 spells CASSLEIPGVTYEQYF. In DNA, the CDR3 is TGTGCCAGCAGCTTAGAGATCCCAGGGGTCACCTACGAGCAGTACTTC.

The chain links TRBV30 to TRBJ2-5, with D perhaps TRBD1 (6 bases). The CDR3 extends over 12 amino acids. Germline V gene sequence: CDR1 GTSNPN, CDR2 SVGIG (reference sequence). Trimming shortened V by 2 bases and J by 5 bases, and 9 bases separated the two germline ends. This CDR3 is CAWSLRGETQYF. CDR3 nucleotides: TGTGCCTGGAGTCTTAGGGGGGAGACCCAGTACTTC. The complete variable domain, with remaining parts taken from reference TRBV30 and TRBJ2-5, reads SQTIHQWPATLVQPVGSPLSLECTVEGTSNPNLYWYRQAAGRGLQLLFYSVGIGQISSEVPQNLSASRPQDRQFILSSKKLLLSDSGFYLCAWSLRGETQYFGPGTRLLVL.

The chain employs TRBV12-3 or TRBV12-4 and TRBJ2-5; no clear D. Trimming removed 3 bases at V and 4 bases at J, with 9 bases between. This CDR3 is built from 13 residues. The CDR3 loop reads CASSLSARETQYF. CDR3 coding DNA: TGTGCCAGCAGTTTGTCTGCGAGAGAGACCCAGTACTTC.